The T cell receptor (beta chain) under discussion was sequenced for a study of Graves' ophthalmopathy and Graves' hyperthyroidism. V was trimmed by 5 bases and J by 6 bases, leaving 20 bases between them. CDR3 size: 15 residues. Overall study results and limits: Ophthalmopathy progression cases were predicted by the model with approximately 71% sensitivity and approximately 74% specificity. Among thyroid clonotypes expanded above 0.001 frequency, most also appeared in blood.

RNA transcripts were the source from which TCR beta CDR3 regions were amplified. The workflow started with a first-round RT-PCR run with HTBI primers and then moved on to a second-round multiplex PCR. MiXCR, applied by TCRdb to the multiplex PCR reads, yields one record per CDR3 protein. Counted here are 680,000 or so distinct CDR3 sequences, approximately 21% occurring once; the ten biggest clones make up approximately 7%. With respect to this clonotype: Antigen specificity is unknown.

Uncontrolled infections, other autoimmune diseases, pregnancy or lactation barred patients from enrollment. Symptoms, serum thyroxine and TRAb, thyroid ultrasound, and orbital computed tomography formed the diagnostic basis. Input material: peripheral blood. This TCR derives from a woman aged 18 to 35 with stable Graves' hyperthyroidism. Some clones in this sample may be carry-over from other donors' samples. The gene calls are TRBV12-3 or TRBV12-4 and TRBJ2-7, with D perhaps given as TRBD1 or TRBD2 (5 bases each). CDR3 protein: CASSTERRWGIEQYF. In DNA, the CDR3 is TGTGCCAGCAGTACCGAGAGGAGGTGGGGGATCGAGCAGTACTTC.